Listed here are 8 T cell receptor beta chains from one sample, sequenced in a study of early T cells in non-severe SARS-CoV-2 infection. TCRdb processed the 5' RACE reads anew with MiXCR; each CDR3 protein has one entry. Here the sample spans around 80,000 distinct CDR3 sequences, 12% to 15% being singletons. The sample consisted of whole blood. The receptors derive from an adult who was a healthcare worker with PCR-confirmed SARS-CoV-2 infection or an uninfected control (not recorded which).

The V and J genes are TRBV4-1 and TRBJ2-3, with 7 positions matching TRBD2. From germline, CDR1 is MGHRA and CDR2 YSYEKL. This CDR3 comprises 19 residues. The J segment lost 4 bases and the V segment lost 0 bases, leaving 16 bases of the junction unmatched. The CDR3 is CASSQDRPGTTIGADTQYF. CDR3 coding DNA: TGCGCCAGCAGCCAAGATAGGCCCGGGACTACCATCGGGGCAGATACGCAGTATTTT.

In its sample, this clonotype was seen a few times. DNA for the CDR3: TGCAGCGTTCGGGGGGGAGCAGGCCAAGAGACCCAGTACTTC. Residues: CSVRGGAGQETQYF. The V gene is TRBV29-1, the J gene TRBJ2-5; 8 bases line up with TRBD2. The V segment lost 5 bases and the J segment 1 base; nucleotides outside the gene matches: 6. CDR1 is SQVTM, CDR2 ANQGSEA, per germline. The CDR3 consists of 14 residues.

The J gene is TRBJ1-2, the V gene TRBV6-6; D gene ambiguous. This CDR3 region has 12 residues. Germline CDR1 and CDR2: MNHNY and SVGAGI (reference sequence). Trimming shortened V by 6 bases and J by 8 bases, and 13 bases separated the two germline ends. The CDR3 DNA follows: TGTGCCAGCAGAACTTCGAGAAACGGCTACACCTTC. This gives the protein CASRTSRNGYTF.

The CDR3 here is CASSVGPQGGSTGELFF. The CDR3 DNA sequence: TGTGCCAGCAGCGTAGGGCCGCAAGGGGGATCAACCGGGGAGCTGTTTTTT. The chain recombines TRBV9 with TRBJ2-2; D might be TRBD1 (6 bases). There are 17 residues in the CDR3. In germline, CDR1 is SGDLS, CDR2 YYNGEE. The germline V and J ends were trimmed by 0 bases and 5 bases, with 17 bases remaining between them.

The table lists this clonotype with many counts. The chain has TRBV7-9 and TRBJ1-6; TRBD1 aligns across 8 bases. The length of the CDR3 is 15 residues. CDR1 SEHNR and CDR2 FQNEAQ come from the germline V gene (reference sequence). Trimming removed 5 bases from V and 10 bases from J; junction bases left unmatched: 10. CDR3: CASSPAGTGLSPLHF. CDR3 in DNA: TGTGCCAGCAGCCCAGCAGGGACAGGTTTGTCACCCCTCCACTTT.

The table lists this clonotype with a few counts. The chain carries TRBV7-8 and TRBJ2-7, with 7 bases aligning to TRBD1. V dropped 4 bases and J dropped 3; count of bases not matched to a gene: 12. Per the germline V gene, CDR1 is SGHVS and CDR2 is FQNEAQ. This CDR3 comprises 16 residues. As DNA, the CDR3 is TGTGCCAGCAGCTCATACAGGGGCCCAAAAATCTACGAGCAGTACTTC. Translation: CASSSYRGPKIYEQYF.

This clonotype appeared many times. The chain is built from TRBV6-6 and TRBJ2-3, with D maybe TRBD2 (5 bases). This CDR3 is 14 amino acids long. The V gene lost 5 bases and the J gene lost 3 bases, with 12 bases spanning the gap. Germline CDR1 MNHNY, CDR2 SVGAGI (reference sequence). The CDR3 region has the DNA TGTGCCAGCAGTCCTCGCCGGGGTACAGATACGCAGTATTTT. Its protein is CASSPRRGTDTQYF.

This clonotype was picked up many times. The chain joins TRBV11-2 to TRBJ2-4; 8 positions agree with TRBD1. The CDR3 runs to 13 residues. Germline assignment: CDR1 SGHAT and CDR2 FQNNGV. The J segment lost 15 bases and the V segment lost 1 base, leaving 8 bases of the junction unmatched. The CDR3 DNA follows: TGTGCCAGCAGCTTAGCAGGGGGCGCGGGGTCGTACTTC. As protein: CASSLAGGAGSYF.